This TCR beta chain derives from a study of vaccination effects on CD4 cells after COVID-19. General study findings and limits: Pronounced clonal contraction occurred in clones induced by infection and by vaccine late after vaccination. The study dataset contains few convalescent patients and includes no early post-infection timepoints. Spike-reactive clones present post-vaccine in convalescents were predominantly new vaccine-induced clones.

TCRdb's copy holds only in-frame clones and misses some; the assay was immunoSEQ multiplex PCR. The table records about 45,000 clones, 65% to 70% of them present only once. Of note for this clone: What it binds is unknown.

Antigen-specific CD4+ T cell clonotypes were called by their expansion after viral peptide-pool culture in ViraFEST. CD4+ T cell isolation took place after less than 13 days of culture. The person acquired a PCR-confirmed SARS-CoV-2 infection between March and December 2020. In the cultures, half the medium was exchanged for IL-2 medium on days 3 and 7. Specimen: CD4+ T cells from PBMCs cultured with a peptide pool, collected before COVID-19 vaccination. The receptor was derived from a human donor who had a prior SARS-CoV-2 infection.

The CDR3 DNA is TGTGCCAGCAGCTTAAGGGGACTAGCGGGGGGGCCAGTCACAGATACGCAGTATTTT. Its protein is CASSLRGLAGGPVTDTQYF. The gene calls are TRBV7-3 and TRBJ2-3; 16 bases fit TRBD2. The V gene's germline CDR1 is SGHTA and CDR2 FQGTGA. The CDR3 runs to 19 residues. Trimming removed 1 base from V and 2 bases from J; junction bases left unmatched: 6.